These 16 T cell receptor beta chains were all obtained from the same sample, sequenced in a study of blood T cells in healthy people across ages. Alongside a J-beta primer mix, a sample-barcoded 5' primer served in a second PCR lasting about 7 to 12 cycles. TCRdb ran MiXCR on the 5' RACE reads and lists one entry per CDR3 protein. The data show around 1.5 million distinct CDR3 sequences, with roughly 32% seen just once and about 10% held by the top ten. Source material: blood. The receptors were sampled from a woman aged 25-40 years in good health.

Remarks on this clonotype: The germline gene is not matched at one end of the junction; a read error may be the cause. The gene calls are TRBV20-1 and TRBJ1-4; 11 nucleotides match TRBD1. Germline CDR1 and CDR2: DFQATT and SNEGSKA (reference sequence). The CDR3 has 15 amino acids. This CDR3 is CSARDRGETNEKLFF. In nucleotides, the CDR3 is TGCAGCGCTAGGGACAGGGGGGAAACTAATGAAAAACTGTTTTTT.

A few counts support this clonotype. The chain combines TRBV12-3 or TRBV12-4 with TRBJ1-2; D remains ambiguous. Trimming pared 1 base from V and 4 bases from J, leaving 7 bases between. CDR3 size: 13 residues. CDR3 loop: CASSLGSVYGYTF. CDR3 in DNA: TGTGCCAGCAGTTTAGGCAGCGTCTATGGCTACACCTTC.

This clonotype came up a few times. This chain joins TRBV7-9 and TRBJ1-1; 10 bases are a match to TRBD1. In germline, CDR1 is SEHNR, CDR2 FQNEAQ (reference sequence). Losses at the gene ends were 6 bases for V and 1 base for J; bases not matched to a gene: 8. CDR3 length: 16 residues. This chain's CDR3 is CASRPLGDRGNTEAFF. The CDR3, as DNA: TGTGCCAGCAGACCTTTGGGGGACAGGGGGAACACTGAAGCTTTCTTT.

The chain couples TRBV5-1 to TRBJ2-3; D is perhaps TRBD1 (6 bases). Trimming pared 3 bases from V and 0 bases from J, leaving 14 bases between. The CDR3 runs to 16 residues. From germline, CDR1 is SGHRS and CDR2 YFSETQ. The DNA for the CDR3 is TGCGCCAGCAGCTCAGGGGTTGGCTCTAGCACAGATACGCAGTATTTT. Protein: CASSSGVGSSTDTQYF.

This clonotype appeared many times. This chain joins TRBV7-2 and TRBJ2-1; the D gene is possibly TRBD1 (6 bases). Germline-derived CDR1 and CDR2 are SGHTA and FQGNSA. The CDR3 spans 14 residues. V was trimmed by 1 base and J by 4 bases, leaving 8 bases between them. Here the CDR3 DNA reads TGTGCCAGCAGCTTAGAGGGGGTTTACAATGAGCAGTTCTTC. Translating gives CASSLEGVYNEQFF.

This clonotype occurred a few times. The V gene is TRBV10-3, the J gene TRBJ2-7, with 7 bases that match TRBD2. The CDR3 is made up of 15 amino acids. V lost 0 bases to trimming and J lost 2 bases; unmatched junction nucleotides: 4. In germline, CDR1 is ENHRY, CDR2 SYGVKD. CDR3 bases: TGTGCCATCAGTGAGTCACCCGGGGGGACCTACGAGCAGTACTTC. Encoded protein: CAISESPGGTYEQYF.

This clonotype has a single count. This chain joins TRBV27 and TRBJ2-1, with 8 bases fitting TRBD2. V was clipped by 6 bases and J by 0 bases; unmatched bases: 7. The CDR3 spans 16 residues. In germline, CDR1 is MNHEY, CDR2 SMNVEV (reference sequence). CDR3 sequence reads: CASRGLAPSSYNEQFF. CDR3 nucleotides: TGTGCCAGCAGAGGACTAGCACCGAGCTCCTACAATGAGCAGTTCTTC.

The chain couples TRBV15 to TRBJ2-1; 9 nucleotides agree with TRBD1. Trimming removed 6 bases from V and 1 base from J; junction bases left unmatched: 10. CDR3 length: 17 residues. Germline V gene lookup returns CDR1 LNHNV and CDR2 YYDKDF (reference sequence). The CDR3 protein is CATRRNRGLNSYNEQFF. The CDR3 DNA reads TGTGCCACCAGAAGAAACAGGGGGCTCAATTCCTACAATGAGCAGTTCTTC.

In this sample, this clonotype turned up many times. The chain combines TRBV25-1 with TRBJ2-7; TRBD2 matches at 11 bases. CDR1 is MGHDK, CDR2 SYGVNS, per germline. J lost 2 bases, V lost 6 bases, and 3 bases had no gene match. The CDR3 is 14 amino acids. DNA for the CDR3: TGTGCCAGCAGAGGGGGACTAGCGGCCTACGAGCAGTACTTC. Translation gives CASRGGLAAYEQYF.

This chain links TRBV7-9 with TRBJ1-5, with D tentatively TRBD1 (5 bases). Germline CDR1 is SEHNR and CDR2 is FQNEAQ (reference sequence). The CDR3 totals 13 residues. V lost 10 bases, J lost 3 bases, and 13 bases lay in between. The CDR3 here is CATGGSDNQPQHF. CDR3 nucleotides: TGTGCCACCGGGGGATCGGACAATCAGCCCCAGCATTTT.

This clonotype occurred a few times. This sequence joins TRBV9 and TRBJ2-3; D not certain. Germline-derived CDR1 and CDR2 are SGDLS and YYNGEE. V lost 4 bases to trimming and J lost 5 bases, with 23 bases between them. CDR3 length equals 17 residues. The CDR3 coding sequence is TGTGCCAGCAGCACCCCTTGGGGTGAAGTTTCCAGAGATACGCAGTATTTT. The encoded protein is CASSTPWGEVSRDTQYF. The full variable domain, in which reference TRBV9 and TRBJ2-3 provide the parts outside the CDR3, is DSGVTQTPKHLITATGQRVTLRCSPRSGDLSVYWYQQSLDQGLQFLIQYYNGEERAKGNILERFSAQQFPDLHSELNLSSLELGDSALYFCASSTPWGEVSRDTQYFGPGTRLTVL.

The chain is built from TRBV28 and TRBJ1-5; a possible D gene is TRBD1 (6 bases). This CDR3 has 14 residues. Germline V gives CDR1 MDHEN, CDR2 SYDVKM. The V end was cut by 6 bases, the J end by 7 bases, with 16 bases between. This CDR3 is CASRVGAWGQPQHF. Here the CDR3 DNA reads TGTGCCAGCAGAGTGGGGGCTTGGGGACAGCCCCAGCATTTT.

This clonotype has ten or more counts. J is TRBJ1-6 and V is TRBV20-1; D unresolved. The CDR3 length is 14 residues. Trimming stripped 0 bases from V and 1 base from J, with 4 bases between. Germline V CDR1 and CDR2: DFQATT, SNEGSKA (reference sequence). The CDR3 sequence: CSARDGSYNSPLHF. For the CDR3, the DNA is TGCAGTGCTAGAGATGGGTCCTATAATTCACCCCTCCACTTT.

The CDR3 DNA reads TGTGCCAGCAGGCAGCCCTTGGGTAGCACAGATACGCAGTATTTT. It codes for CASRQPLGSTDTQYF. The genes are TRBV5-5 and TRBJ2-3; D uncertain. Germline CDR1 and CDR2: SGHKS and YYEKEE (reference sequence). The CDR3 consists of 15 residues. V lost 5 bases, J lost 0 bases, and 13 bases lay in between. The whole variable domain, filled in from reference TRBV5-5 and TRBJ2-3, reads DAGVTQSPTHLIKTRGQQVTLRCSPISGHKSVSWYQQVLGQGPQFIFQYYEKEERGRGNFPDRFSARQFPNYSSELNVNALLLGDSALYLCASRQPLGSTDTQYFGPGTRLTVL.

V gene TRBV5-1 combines with J gene TRBJ1-2; no definite D call. The CDR3 loop spans 14 amino acids. Germline CDR1 is SGHRS and CDR2 is YFSETQ. V shed 0 bases and J shed 3 bases, with 9 bases lying between them. This CDR3 reads CASSLEDRHYGYTF. Here the CDR3 DNA reads TGCGCCAGCAGCTTGGAGGACCGCCACTATGGCTACACCTTC. Full variable domain (rest looked up from reference TRBV5-1 and TRBJ1-2): KAGVTQTPRYLIKTRGQQVTLSCSPISGHRSVSWYQQTPGQGLQFLFEYFSETQRNKGNFPGRFSGRQFSNSRSEMNVSTLELGDSALYLCASSLEDRHYGYTFGSGTRLTVV.

This sequence joins TRBV6-5 and TRBJ2-4; tentatively, D is TRBD1 (6 bases). This CDR3 is 16 amino acids long. Per the germline V gene, CDR1 is MNHEY and CDR2 is SVGAGI. V was pared by 2 bases and J by 4 bases, with 15 bases between. The CDR3 DNA follows: TGTGCCAGCAGTTACACAGACAGGACTGGGAAAAACATTCAGTACTTC. Translated, it gives CASSYTDRTGKNIQYF.